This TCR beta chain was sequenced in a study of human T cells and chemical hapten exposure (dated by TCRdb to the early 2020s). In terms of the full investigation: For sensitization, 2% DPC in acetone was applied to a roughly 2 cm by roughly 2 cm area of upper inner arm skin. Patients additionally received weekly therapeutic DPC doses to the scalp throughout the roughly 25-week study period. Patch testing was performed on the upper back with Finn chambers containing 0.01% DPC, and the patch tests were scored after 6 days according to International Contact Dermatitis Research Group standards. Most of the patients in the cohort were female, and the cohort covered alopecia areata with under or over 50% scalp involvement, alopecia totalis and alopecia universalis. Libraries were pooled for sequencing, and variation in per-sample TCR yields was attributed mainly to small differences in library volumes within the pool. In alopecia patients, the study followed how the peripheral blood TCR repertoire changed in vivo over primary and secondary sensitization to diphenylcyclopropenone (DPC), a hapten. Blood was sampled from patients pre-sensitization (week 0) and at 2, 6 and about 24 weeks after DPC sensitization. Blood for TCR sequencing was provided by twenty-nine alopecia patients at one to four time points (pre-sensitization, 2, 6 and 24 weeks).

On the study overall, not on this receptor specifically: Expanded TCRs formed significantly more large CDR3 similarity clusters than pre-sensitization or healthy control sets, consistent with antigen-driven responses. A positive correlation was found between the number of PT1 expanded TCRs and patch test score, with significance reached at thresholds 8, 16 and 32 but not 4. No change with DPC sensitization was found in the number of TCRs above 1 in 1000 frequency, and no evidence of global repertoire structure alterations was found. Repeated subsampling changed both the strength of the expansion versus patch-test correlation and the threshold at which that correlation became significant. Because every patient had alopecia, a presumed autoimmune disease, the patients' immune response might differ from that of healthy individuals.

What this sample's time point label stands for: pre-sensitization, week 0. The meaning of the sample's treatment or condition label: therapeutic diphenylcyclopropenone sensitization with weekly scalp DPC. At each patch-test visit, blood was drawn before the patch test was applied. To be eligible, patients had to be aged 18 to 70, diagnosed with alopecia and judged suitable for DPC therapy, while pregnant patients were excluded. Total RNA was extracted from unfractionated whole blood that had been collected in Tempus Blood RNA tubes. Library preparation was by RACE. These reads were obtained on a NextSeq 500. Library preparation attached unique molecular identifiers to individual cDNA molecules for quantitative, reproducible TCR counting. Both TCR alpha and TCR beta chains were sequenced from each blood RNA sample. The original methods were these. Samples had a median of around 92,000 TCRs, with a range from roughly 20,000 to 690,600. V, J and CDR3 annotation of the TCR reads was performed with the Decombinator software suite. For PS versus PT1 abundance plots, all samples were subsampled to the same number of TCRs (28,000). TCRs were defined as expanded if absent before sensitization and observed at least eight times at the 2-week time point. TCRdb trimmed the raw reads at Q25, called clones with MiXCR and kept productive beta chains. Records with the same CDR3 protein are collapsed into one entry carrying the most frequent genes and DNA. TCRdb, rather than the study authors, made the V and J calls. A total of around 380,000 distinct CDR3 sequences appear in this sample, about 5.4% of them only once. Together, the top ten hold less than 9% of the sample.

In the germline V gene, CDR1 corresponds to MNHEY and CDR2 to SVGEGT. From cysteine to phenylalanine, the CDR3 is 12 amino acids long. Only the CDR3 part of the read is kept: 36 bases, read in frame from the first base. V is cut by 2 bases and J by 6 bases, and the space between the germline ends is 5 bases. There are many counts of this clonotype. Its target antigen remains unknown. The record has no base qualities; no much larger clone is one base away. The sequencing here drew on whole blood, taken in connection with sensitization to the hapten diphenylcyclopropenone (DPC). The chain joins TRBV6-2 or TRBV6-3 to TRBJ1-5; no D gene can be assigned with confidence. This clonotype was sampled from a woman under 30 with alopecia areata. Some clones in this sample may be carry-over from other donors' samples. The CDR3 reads CASSYQGQPQHF. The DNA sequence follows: TGTGCCAGCAGTTACCAAGGTCAGCCCCAGCATTTT.